The 10 T cell receptor beta chains in this list originate from one sample, sequenced in a study of response to subunit inactivated influenza vaccine. TCRdb analysed the RT-PCR reads with MiXCR anew, one entry per CDR3 protein. The repertoire includes about 530,000 distinct CDR3 sequences, about 12% of them detected once, and roughly 10% sits in the top ten. The starting material was PBMCs from blood, obtained on the day of vaccination. The receptors originated from a man in his fifties or sixties who received an inactivated influenza vaccine.

This clonotype was seen many times. Compared with germline, one end of the junction differs, possibly owing to a read error. This chain links TRBV24-1 with TRBJ2-3, with D unclear. Germline loops: CDR1 KGHDR, CDR2 SFDVKD. This CDR3 comprises 12 residues. This CDR3 is CATSGPNSVRHF. CDR3 coding DNA: TGTGCCACCAGTGGCCCGAATTCAGTGCGCCATTTT.

The chain uses TRBV29-1 and TRBJ1-2; no clear D gene. Germline CDR1 and CDR2: SQVTM and ANQGSEA. This CDR3 spans 12 amino acids. V gave up 4 bases and J gave up 4 bases, with 10 bases separating them. CDR3 residues: CSVVGQVYGYTF. The CDR3 DNA reads as TGCAGCGTTGTAGGTCAGGTCTATGGCTACACCTTC.

This chain joins TRBV6-2 or TRBV6-3 and TRBJ2-1; 12 bases match TRBD2. This CDR3 has 18 residues. Unmatched junction bases numbered 7, after V lost 0 bases and J lost 4 bases. CDR1 MNHEY and CDR2 SVGEGT come from the germline V gene. The CDR3 here is CASSYSGTSGYFYNEQFF. CDR3 DNA: TGTGCCAGCAGTTACTCAGGGACTAGCGGGTATTTTTACAATGAGCAGTTCTTC.

The chain links TRBV28 to TRBJ2-2, with D unclear. The ends were cut back, 6 bases at V and 0 bases at J, with 11 bases in the middle. The germline gives CDR1 MDHEN, CDR2 SYDVKM. The CDR3 is 15 residues long. For the CDR3, the DNA is TGTGCCAGCAGCGCTTACACAGCGAACACCGGGGAGCTGTTTTTT. It specifies CASSAYTANTGELFF.

This chain connects TRBV5-1 to TRBJ1-1, with D hard to call. V lost 0 bases and J lost 1, with 10 bases in between. CDR3 size: 15 residues. Looked up from germline, CDR1 is SGHRS and CDR2 is YFSETQ. This CDR3 is CASSLDREPNTEAFF. For the CDR3, the DNA is TGCGCCAGCAGCTTGGATAGAGAACCGAACACTGAAGCTTTCTTT.

The chain joins TRBV28 to TRBJ2-3; D is ambiguous. With 4 bases removed from V and 8 bases from J, the gap between germline ends came to 10 bases. This CDR3 contains 12 residues. Germline CDR1 and CDR2: MDHEN and SYDVKM. The CDR3 DNA sequence: TGTGCCAGCAGTTCCCCGGCCGGTACGCAGTATTTT. This codes for CASSSPAGTQYF.

The V gene is TRBV15, the J gene TRBJ2-3, with 10 bases that match TRBD2. The CDR3 runs to 17 residues. CDR1 and CDR2 (germline): LNHNV, YYDKDF (reference sequence). V trimming: 0 bases; J trimming: 0 bases; junction bases outside the gene matches: 3. CDR3 protein: CATSRDQTSGSTDTQYF. CDR3 coding DNA: TGTGCCACCAGCAGAGATCAGACTAGCGGGAGCACAGATACGCAGTATTTT.

This clonotype occurred many times. The chain has TRBV12-3 or TRBV12-4 and TRBJ2-3; unclear D gene. The CDR3 has 16 amino acids. V shed 1 base and J shed 3 bases, with 14 bases lying between them. CDR3 sequence (DNA): TGTGCCAGCAGTTTAGTGGTGACATCCGGGACAGATACGCAGTATTTT. Protein product: CASSLVVTSGTDTQYF.

The chain carries TRBV18 and TRBJ2-2; the D is unclear. CDR3 size: 12 residues. CDR1 is KGHSH and CDR2 is LQKENI in the germline V gene. Trimming stripped 0 bases from V and 6 bases from J, with 2 bases between. As DNA, the CDR3 is TGTGCCAGCTCACCACCGGCCGGGGAGCTGTTTTTT. Translated: CASSPPAGELFF.

The rearrangement uses TRBV28 and TRBJ2-3, with D maybe TRBD1 (5 bases). The length of the CDR3 is 17 residues. Trimming took off 5 bases at V and 0 bases at J, with 18 bases between the two ends. Germline V gives CDR1 MDHEN, CDR2 SYDVKM. CDR3 loop: CASSTPPGAASTDTQYF. CDR3 DNA: TGTGCCAGCAGTACACCCCCTGGGGCGGCTAGCACAGATACGCAGTATTTT.